These 23 T cell receptor beta chains share one sample of origin, sequenced in a study of T-cell reconstitution after alpha-beta-depleted transplantation in children. During its preparation, the TCRbeta library received unique molecular identifiers. In TCRdb, the PCR reads were re-called with MiXCR into one record per CDR3 protein. Among about 610,000 distinct CDR3 sequences listed, approximately 10% were seen once. The material sequenced was PBMCs from the stem cell graft donor, taken from the stem cell graft. Every receptor here comes from a human donor who donated a stem cell graft to a child with acute myeloid leukemia.

This clonotype was recorded a few times. This chain uses TRBV12-3 or TRBV12-4 with TRBJ2-2; D remains ambiguous. The CDR3 is 15 residues long. Trimming shortened V by 8 bases and J by 1 base, and 14 bases separated the two germline ends. The CDR3 DNA sequence: TGTGCCAGCCTGGACGGTAATTGGAACACCGGGGAGCTGTTTTTT. Its translation is CASLDGNWNTGELFF.

The chain carries TRBV29-1 and TRBJ2-7; TRBD2 matches at 7 bases. Germline V lookup: CDR1 SQVTM, CDR2 ANQGSEA. Losses at the gene ends were 1 base for V and 0 bases for J; bases not matched to a gene: 6. The CDR3 is 15 residues long. The CDR3 sequence is CSVEGLAEDSYEQYF. CDR3 nucleotides: TGCAGCGTTGAAGGGCTAGCGGAGGACTCCTACGAGCAGTACTTC.

This chain connects TRBV7-3 to TRBJ2-2; D is uncertain. Looked up from germline, CDR1 is SGHTA and CDR2 is FQGTGA. V dropped 2 bases and J dropped 8 bases, with 9 bases sitting between them. The CDR3 runs to 13 residues. This chain's CDR3 is CASSLLTPGELFF. DNA for the CDR3: TGTGCCAGCAGCTTACTTACACCGGGGGAGCTGTTTTTT.

The chain couples TRBV5-5 to TRBJ2-7; D is possibly TRBD2 (6 bases). Germline V CDR1 and CDR2: SGHKS, YYEKEE (reference sequence). This CDR3 spans 16 amino acids. V lost 5 bases, J lost 0 bases, and 18 bases lay in between. Written as DNA, the CDR3 is TGTGCCAGCAGTTTTGACCCGGGACTGAGCTCCTACGAGCAGTACTTC. It encodes CASSFDPGLSSYEQYF.

This rearrangement joins TRBV30 to TRBJ1-1; the D gene is possibly TRBD1 (6 bases). Germline values: CDR1 GTSNPN, CDR2 SVGIG (reference sequence). Deletions cut 3 bases from V and 5 bases from J, with 10 bases between. The CDR3 sequence is 12 residues long. CDR3 sequence reads: CAWRVGGTEAFF. CDR3 nucleotides: TGTGCCTGGAGGGTAGGGGGAACTGAAGCTTTCTTT.

CDR3 residues: CATSRDGGGAFF. CDR3 DNA: TGTGCCACCAGTCGGGACGGCGGTGGGGCTTTCTTT. This chain uses TRBV24-1 with TRBJ1-1, with a weak D call TRBD1 (5 bases). Trimming stripped 6 bases from V and 11 bases from J, with 15 bases between. CDR1 and CDR2 from the germline V gene are KGHDR and SFDVKD. The CDR3 is 12 residues long.

The chain is built from TRBV25-1 and TRBJ2-2, with 7 bases lining up with TRBD2. The trim removed 1 base at V and 7 bases at J, leaving 9 bases unmatched. Germline CDR1 and CDR2: MGHDK and SYGVNS. CDR3 length: 16 amino acids. The CDR3 loop reads CASSEFAGAPGGELFF. CDR3 coding DNA: TGTGCCAGCAGTGAATTTGCGGGAGCCCCGGGCGGGGAGCTGTTTTTT.

This clonotype was observed a few times. The gene calls are TRBV21-1 and TRBJ2-5; TRBD1 was called by the table and not checked on the DNA. TRBV21-1 is assigned pseudogene status. The CDR3 length is 15 residues. CDR3 sequence: CASSLQGRNQETQYF. The CDR3 region has the DNA TGTGCCAGCAGCCTCCAGGGGAGGAACCAAGAGACCCAGTACTTC.

The chain links TRBV20-1 to TRBJ1-5; D is undetermined. Trimming left V 3 bases short and J 0 bases short, with 9 bases between. The CDR3 loop spans 14 amino acids. CDR1 and CDR2 from the germline V gene are DFQATT and SNEGSKA (reference sequence). CDR3 sequence reads: CSASGLTSNQPQHF. DNA for the CDR3: TGCAGTGCTAGTGGCCTGACTAGCAATCAGCCCCAGCATTTT.

Only a few counts were recorded for this clonotype. The V gene is TRBV30, the J gene TRBJ2-7, with 7 bases lining up with TRBD1. With V trimmed by 1 base and J by 1 base, 16 bases remained unmatched. The CDR3 covers 18 residues. The germline V gene encodes CDR1 GTSNPN and CDR2 SVGIG (reference sequence). Here the CDR3 reads CAWSAPLTGPYHSYEQYF. In DNA, the CDR3 is TGTGCCTGGAGTGCCCCTCTGACAGGGCCCTACCATTCCTACGAGCAGTACTTC.

This clonotype was observed many times. The chain carries TRBV12-3 or TRBV12-4 and TRBJ1-4, with TRBD1 identical over 8 bases. Trimming at V came to 5 bases and at J to 7 bases, leaving 6 bases not matched to a gene. CDR3 length: 14 amino acids. In DNA, the CDR3 is TGTGCCAGCAGTCCGGACAGGGTAATTGAAAAACTGTTTTTT. Translation: CASSPDRVIEKLFF.

The chain employs TRBV15 and TRBJ2-5; possibly TRBD1 or TRBD2 for D (6 bases each). The CDR3 runs to 14 residues. The V and J ends lost 1 base and 5 bases respectively, with 11 bases between them. Germline loops: CDR1 LNHNV, CDR2 YYDKDF (reference sequence). The CDR3, as DNA: TGTGCCACCAGCAGAGGGCAGGGGAGGGAGACCCAGTACTTC. This gives the protein CATSRGQGRETQYF. Supplemented by reference TRBV15 and TRBJ2-5, the full variable domain reads DAMVIQNPRYQVTQFGKPVTLSCSQTLNHNVMYWYQQKSSQAPKLLFHYYDKDFNNEADTPDNFQSRRPNTSFCFLDIRSPGLGDTAMYLCATSRGQGRETQYFGPGTRLLVL.

There are many counts of this clonotype. J is TRBJ1-1 and V is TRBV7-3, with 12 bases identical to TRBD1. Germline CDR1 reads SGHTA; CDR2 reads FQGTGA. With 3 bases clipped from V and 2 bases from J, the junction kept 7 bases outside the gene matches. The CDR3 is 17 amino acids. CDR3 residues: CASSLAGQGAGNTEAFF. For the CDR3, the DNA is TGTGCCAGCAGCTTGGCGGGACAGGGGGCGGGCAACACTGAAGCTTTCTTT.

There are many counts of this clonotype. This rearrangement joins TRBV4-2 to TRBJ2-2; D is undetermined. Trimming removed 0 bases from V and 7 bases from J, with 0 bases in between. The CDR3 spans 11 residues. CDR1 is LGHNA, CDR2 YNFKEQ, per germline. The CDR3 coding sequence is TGTGCCAGCAGCCAAGACGGGGAGCTGTTTTTT. Translated: CASSQDGELFF.

At least ten counts were recorded for this clonotype. The chain joins TRBV28 to TRBJ2-1, with 7 bases fitting TRBD1. Per the germline V gene, CDR1 is MDHEN and CDR2 is SYDVKM. The length of the CDR3 is 15 residues. After removal of 4 bases from V and 4 bases from J, the junction contained 7 bases not matched to a gene. The chain's CDR3 is CASSSQGRQYNEQFF. In DNA, the CDR3 is TGTGCCAGCAGTTCACAGGGGCGGCAATACAATGAGCAGTTCTTC. Full variable domain (remainder filled in from reference TRBV28 and TRBJ2-1): DVKVTQSSRYLVKRTGEKVFLECVQDMDHENMFWYRQDPGLGLRLIYFSYDVKMKEKGDIPEGYSVSREKKERFSLILESASTNQTSMYLCASSSQGRQYNEQFFGPGTRLTVL.

J is TRBJ2-5 and V is TRBV14, with D possibly TRBD2 on 6 matching bases. Germline CDR1 reads SGHDN; CDR2 reads FVKESK. This CDR3 region has 14 residues. Trimming removed 0 bases at V and 4 bases at J, with 9 bases between. The CDR3 here is CASSQDLGGETQYF. The CDR3 coding sequence is TGTGCCAGCAGCCAAGATCTCGGGGGAGAGACCCAGTACTTC.

The chain is built from TRBV5-1 and TRBJ2-1; no clear D gene. Trimming shortened V by 4 bases and J by 9 bases, and 8 bases separated the two germline ends. From germline, CDR1 is SGHRS and CDR2 YFSETQ. The CDR3 spans 11 residues. This chain's CDR3 is CASSREGEQFF. CDR3 in DNA: TGCGCCAGCAGCCGTGAAGGTGAGCAGTTCTTC.

This clonotype has more than one count but fewer than ten. This chain joins TRBV7-9 and TRBJ1-1; unclear D gene. V was pared by 8 bases and J by 5 bases, with 9 bases between. The CDR3 length is 11 residues. Per germline, CDR1 SEHNR and CDR2 FQNEAQ (reference sequence). The CDR3 is CASRWGTEAFF. CDR3 in DNA: TGTGCCAGCCGGTGGGGAACTGAAGCTTTCTTT.

This clonotype showed up just a few times. The chain employs TRBV5-1 and TRBJ1-1, with D unresolved. Germline values: CDR1 SGHRS, CDR2 YFSETQ. This CDR3 region has 13 residues. Trimming took 6 bases from V and 2 from J, leaving 11 bases between them. DNA for the CDR3: TGCGCCAGCACCCTAGACCTTAACACTGAAGCTTTCTTT. This encodes CASTLDLNTEAFF.

The table lists this clonotype with many counts. The V call is TRBV10-3, the J call TRBJ2-1; D uncertain. The ends were cut back, 2 bases at V and 9 bases at J, with 11 bases in the middle. Germline lookup yields CDR1 ENHRY and CDR2 SYGVKD. CDR3 length equals 13 residues. The CDR3: CAISEAPEIEQFF. The DNA of the CDR3 is TGTGCCATCAGTGAGGCCCCGGAGATTGAGCAGTTCTTC.

CDR3 sequence: CASSYALWGDNEQFF. The CDR3 region has the DNA TGTGCCAGCAGTTACGCCCTCTGGGGGGACAATGAGCAGTTCTTC. The rearrangement uses TRBV6-2 or TRBV6-3 and TRBJ2-1; a weak D match, TRBD2 (6 bases). The ends were cut back, 2 bases at V and 5 bases at J, with 13 bases in the middle. There are 15 residues in the CDR3. Germline CDR1 MNHEY, CDR2 SVGEGT.

The chain combines TRBV27 with TRBJ2-5; 9 positions match TRBD2. V lost 7 bases to trimming and J lost 6 bases; unmatched junction nucleotides: 9. The CDR3 extends over 14 amino acids. CDR1 is MNHEY, CDR2 SMNVEV, per germline (reference sequence). CDR3 loop: CASTGGGAEKTQYF. In DNA form, the CDR3 reads TGTGCCAGCACCGGCGGGGGGGCGGAAAAGACCCAGTACTTC.

The chain employs TRBV7-3 and TRBJ2-1, with 7 positions matching TRBD2. The CDR3 covers 16 residues. The trim removed 3 bases at V and 8 bases at J, leaving 13 bases unmatched. CDR1 and CDR2 from the germline V gene are SGHTA and FQGTGA. CDR3 sequence reads: CASSFLSGAGAHEQFF. Here the CDR3 DNA reads TGTGCCAGCAGCTTCCTGTCCGGGGCGGGAGCCCATGAGCAGTTCTTC.